The 18 T cell receptor beta chains in this list originate from one sample, sequenced in a study of regulatory T cells in long-lasting Graves disease. Regarding time point: newly diagnosed GD, antithyroid drugs for less than 3 months. The TCR library was prepared using RNA isolated from PBMCs. CDR3 regions were amplified by Arm-PCR using iRepertoire HTBI primers to build TCR beta libraries. TCRdb re-derived calls from the multiplex PCR reads in MiXCR, one entry per CDR3 protein. The sample includes about 200,000 distinct CDR3 sequences, approximately 19% of them seen just once. These data also formed part of another study, on T cells in Graves' hyperthyroidism and ophthalmopathy.

The sample in question was peripheral blood mononuclear cells (PBMCs), obtained at new diagnosis, from a patient treated with antithyroid drugs. These receptors were obtained from a young woman with Graves disease.

This clonotype appeared many times. The V gene is TRBV27, the J gene TRBJ2-7; 9 bases are a match to TRBD2. V lost 3 bases, J lost 5 bases, and 5 bases stayed unmatched. The CDR3 consists of 14 residues. The V gene's germline CDR1 is MNHEY and CDR2 SMNVEV (reference sequence). The CDR3 reads CASSFASGTHEQYF. CDR3 sequence (DNA): TGTGCCAGCAGTTTTGCTAGCGGGACCCACGAGCAGTACTTC.

This clonotype appeared many times. The CDR3 spells CASSLRGQGARGYTF. DNA of the CDR3: TGTGCCAGCAGCCTCCGTGGACAGGGGGCGCGAGGCTACACCTTC. This chain connects TRBV11-1 to TRBJ1-2, with TRBD1 identical over 11 bases. Germline CDR1 SGHAT, CDR2 FQDESV (reference sequence). V was pared by 5 bases and J by 8 bases, with 10 bases of the junction left unmatched. CDR3 size: 15 residues.

This clonotype was counted at least ten times. The chain uses TRBV3-1 and TRBJ2-5; D possibly corresponds to TRBD1 (6 bases). The CDR3 has 15 amino acids. Germline lookup yields CDR1 LGHDT and CDR2 YNNKEL (reference sequence). V lost 0 bases, J lost 1 base, and 9 bases lay in between. The CDR3 DNA follows: TGTGCCAGCAGCCAAGACGGACAGTTCCAAGAGACCCAGTACTTC. It codes for CASSQDGQFQETQYF.

V is TRBV19 and J is TRBJ1-2; D remains ambiguous. V was cut by 1 base and J by 6 bases, with 12 bases left in between. CDR1 and CDR2 from the germline V gene are LNHDA and SQIVND (reference sequence). This CDR3 has 14 amino acids. CDR3 in amino acids: CASSIVGEVHGYTF. CDR3 nucleotide sequence: TGTGCCAGTAGTATAGTTGGGGAGGTCCATGGCTACACCTTC.

This clonotype was observed once. A read error may produce the germline difference seen at one junction end. The chain has TRBV7-3 and TRBJ2-7, with 10 bases matching TRBD2. Germline CDR1 and CDR2: SGHTA and FQGTGA. CDR3 length: 16 residues. The CDR3 spells CASSLMGLAGVYEQYF. The CDR3 DNA reads TGTGCCAGCAGCTTAATGGGGCTAGCGGGGGTCTACGAACAGTACTTC.

This clonotype has a count of ten or more. A read error may explain this, as a much larger clone is one base away. The chain couples TRBV11-3 to TRBJ1-1, with a tentative D call TRBD1 (5 bases). Germline CDR1 and CDR2: SGHNT and YENEEA. The CDR3 totals 15 residues. V shed 0 bases and J shed 1 base, with 9 bases lying between them. The CDR3 bases are TGTGCCAGCAGCTTAGAGGGGGGGGGGAACACTGAAGCTTTCTTT. Translated: CASSLEGGGNTEAFF.

This clonotype was recorded many times. The CDR3, as DNA: TGTGCCAGCAGCCCCTTCGGGCAGGGAGGTGAAGCTTTCTTT. Translating it yields CASSPFGQGGEAFF. This chain uses TRBV7-9 with TRBJ1-1; D might be TRBD1 (5 bases). The CDR3 runs to 14 residues. V shed 5 bases and J shed 7 bases, with 17 bases lying between them. Germline CDR1 SEHNR, CDR2 FQNEAQ (reference sequence).

This clonotype was found many times. V and J are TRBV4-1 and TRBJ2-2; 7 bases fit TRBD2. The CDR3 is 16 residues long. Germline CDR1 is MGHRA and CDR2 is YSYEKL. V lost 4 bases and J lost 0; bases outside the gene matches: 5. CDR3 sequence reads: CASSPYLAANTGELFF. In DNA, the CDR3 is TGCGCCAGCAGCCCCTATCTAGCGGCGAACACCGGGGAGCTGTTTTTT.

This clonotype was recorded many times. The rearrangement uses TRBV29-1 and TRBJ2-1; tentative D call: TRBD1 (6 bases). The V and J ends lost 3 bases and 14 bases respectively, with 11 bases between them. This CDR3 has 10 residues. CDR1 SQVTM and CDR2 ANQGSEA come from the germline V gene. The CDR3 nucleotides read TGCAGCGTTGATCAGGGGAGCAAGTTCTTC. It codes for CSVDQGSKFF.

This clonotype was observed at least ten times. This rearrangement joins TRBV3-1 to TRBJ1-1; D gene uncertain. Germline values: CDR1 LGHDT, CDR2 YNNKEL (reference sequence). The length of the CDR3 is 14 residues. V was cut by 0 bases and J by 4 bases, with 9 bases left in between. As DNA, the CDR3 is TGTGCCAGCAGCCAAGATCTGGGGAGCACTGAAGCTTTCTTT. Translating gives CASSQDLGSTEAFF. The full variable domain, in which reference TRBV3-1 and TRBJ1-1 provide the parts outside the CDR3, is DTAVSQTPKYLVTQMGNDKSIKCEQNLGHDTMYWYKQDSKKFLKIMFSYNNKELIINETVPNRFSPKSPDKAHLNLHINSLELGDSAVYFCASSQDLGSTEAFFGQGTRLTVV.

This clonotype has only a few counts. The chain has TRBV29-1 and TRBJ2-1; TRBD1 might be the D (6 bases). CDR3 size: 14 residues. The germline gives CDR1 SQVTM, CDR2 ANQGSEA. V was cut by 3 bases and J by 3 bases, with 12 bases left in between. CDR3 sequence: CSVDPGQNYNEQFF. CDR3 coding DNA: TGCAGCGTTGATCCCGGACAGAACTACAATGAGCAGTTCTTC.

J is TRBJ2-1 and V is TRBV6-5; 7 bases agree with TRBD2. The CDR3 sequence is 15 residues long. Germline-derived CDR1 and CDR2 are MNHEY and SVGAGI. The V and J ends lost 1 base and 9 bases, in that order; junction bases with no gene match: 9. CDR3 loop: CASSYFREGLAEQFF. The CDR3 region has the DNA TGTGCCAGCAGTTACTTTAGGGAGGGACTGGCTGAGCAGTTCTTC.

The table lists this clonotype with many counts. The chain is built from TRBV7-9 and TRBJ1-2; 8 nucleotides agree with TRBD1. Germline V CDR1 and CDR2: SEHNR, FQNEAQ (reference sequence). The CDR3 contains 18 residues. Trimming cost V 4 bases and J 3 bases; bases outside gene matches: 16. CDR3 bases: TGTGCCAGCAGCTCAGGGACAGGCAAGGGAACCTCCTACTATGGCTACACCTTC. Amino acids: CASSSGTGKGTSYYGYTF.

The chain recombines TRBV11-2 with TRBJ2-7; D remains unclear. CDR1 and CDR2 (germline): SGHAT, FQNNGV. With 1 base removed from V and 3 bases from J, the gap between germline ends came to 7 bases. The CDR3 spans 13 residues. The CDR3 DNA reads TGTGCCAGCAGCTTAGTCTCCGACTACGAGCAGTACTTC. Residues: CASSLVSDYEQYF.

This clonotype was seen repeatedly, ten times or more. The V and J genes are TRBV12-3 or TRBV12-4 and TRBJ2-2; TRBD1 matches 9 bases. The trim removed 1 base at V and 6 bases at J, leaving 3 bases unmatched. The CDR3 loop spans 15 amino acids. As DNA, the CDR3 is TGTGCCAGCAGTTTAGGACAGGGGGTGGCCGGGGAGCTGTTTTTT. Its translation: CASSLGQGVAGELFF.

V is TRBV7-9 and J is TRBJ2-1; 13 bases fit TRBD2. This CDR3 region has 19 residues. Germline V gives CDR1 SEHNR, CDR2 FQNEAQ (reference sequence). Trimming cost V 5 bases and J 0 bases; bases outside gene matches: 10. The chain's CDR3 is CASSDYRTSGGSSYNEQFF. DNA for the CDR3: TGTGCCAGCAGCGACTACCGGACTAGCGGGGGCAGCTCCTACAATGAGCAGTTCTTC.

In its sample, this clonotype was seen many times. The CDR3 loop reads CASSSTGGGSPLHF. As DNA, the CDR3 is TGTGCCAGCAGCTCAACAGGGGGCGGTTCACCCCTCCACTTT. V gene TRBV12-3 or TRBV12-4 combines with J gene TRBJ1-6; 9 nucleotides match TRBD1. This CDR3 has 14 amino acids. With 6 bases clipped from V and 9 bases from J, the junction kept 6 bases outside the gene matches.

Ten or more counts support this clonotype. The chain uses TRBV6-1 and TRBJ1-2, with unresolved D. Per the germline V gene, CDR1 is MNHNS and CDR2 is SASEGT. This CDR3 contains 14 residues. The V end lost 0 bases, the J end lost 5 bases, and 10 bases lay between the germline ends. DNA of the CDR3: TGTGCCAGCAGTGAAGCTGACATTGGGTATGGCTACACCTTC. Protein: CASSEADIGYGYTF.